This T cell receptor beta chain was found in a study of radiation and T cells in renal cell carcinoma. Study-wide context: Nephrectomy followed 15 Gy stereotactic body radiation by 4 weeks.

Study findings and constraints: Top tumor clonotypes rose in blood 2 weeks post-radiation, then contracted.

The method was immunoSEQ multiplex PCR; TCRdb's version includes in-frame clones alone and lacks a portion of them. The sample has about 49,000 clones, roughly 80% seen once. Time point in this sample: baseline pretreatment blood. The sample's treatment: 15 Gy SBRT to primary tumor, nephrectomy 4 weeks later. Radiation-treated patients gave blood at baseline, week 2 and week 4. About this clone itself: Its specificity is not known.

Looked up from germline, CDR1 is SGHNT and CDR2 is YYREEE (reference sequence). The CDR3 consists of 16 residues. V was cut by 3 bases and J by 2 bases, with 16 bases left in between. This receptor was obtained from a woman in her seventies with renal cell carcinoma. The chain links TRBV5-4 to TRBJ2-3; D might be TRBD1 (6 bases). The sequenced sample was blood, obtained from a patient whose treatment included radiotherapy and nephrectomy. The DNA of the CDR3 is TGTGCCAGCAGCTCCCCAGGGGAGAGGTTCACAGATACGCAGTATTTT. This sequence encodes CASSSPGERFTDTQYF.